This is a list of T cell receptor beta chains from one sample in a study of blood T cell repertoires in COVID-19. TCRdb keeps only in-frame clones here, not all; method: immunoSEQ multiplex PCR. The sample records some 95,000 clones, around 90% being singletons. The sample taken for sequencing was peripheral blood. These receptors were collected from a human donor with active COVID-19. The donor label of this sample is uncertain. Each CDR3 is given with its conserved first and last residue. The D gene is left open where the match is weak. Part of the rows lack a size; the others show once, few, many or a class for expanded clones.

d_gene: NA
abundance: NA
v_gene: TRBV6-5
j_gene: TRBJ1-1
CDR3nt: TGTGCCAGCAGTTACCTAGGAAGCACTGAAGCTTTCTTT
CDR3aa: CASSYLGSTEAFF

d_gene: TRBD1
abundance: NA
v_gene: TRBV19
j_gene: TRBJ1-4
CDR3nt: TGTGCCAGTAGTATCAGCCAGGGGGAAATTAATGAAAAACTGTTTTTT
CDR3aa: CASSISQGEINEKLFF

d_gene: NA
abundance: NA
v_gene: TRBV19
j_gene: TRBJ1-5
CDR3nt: TGTGCCAGCCGGGACAACCGTAGCAATCAGCCCCAGCATTTT
CDR3aa: CASRDNRSNQPQHF

d_gene: TRBD1
abundance: NA
v_gene: TRBV28
j_gene: TRBJ2-7
CDR3nt: TGTGCCAGCAGTTACCCCCTCGGAGGGACAGGGCTACCCTACGAGCAGTACTTC
CDR3aa: CASSYPLGGTGLPYEQYF

d_gene: TRBD2
abundance: NA
v_gene: TRBV9
j_gene: TRBJ2-1
CDR3nt: TGTGCCAGCAAACCCGGGAGGGGACTCTACAATGAGCAGTTCTTC
CDR3aa: CASKPGRGLYNEQFF

d_gene: NA
abundance: NA
v_gene: TRBV19
j_gene: TRBJ1-5
CDR3nt: TGTGCCAGTAGTATAGTATCGGGGGTCCAGCCCCAGCATTTT
CDR3aa: CASSIVSGVQPQHF

d_gene: NA
abundance: NA
v_gene: TRBV7-2
j_gene: TRBJ1-3
CDR3nt: TGTGCCAGCAGCTTATCCACGTCGAGCGGGTCTGGAAACACCATATATTTT
CDR3aa: CASSLSTSSGSGNTIYF

d_gene: NA
abundance: NA
v_gene: TRBV19
j_gene: TRBJ1-5
CDR3nt: TGTGCCAGTAGTATAGGTGGGGCTGGGGTCCAGCCCCAGCATTTT
CDR3aa: CASSIGGAGVQPQHF

d_gene: NA
abundance: NA
v_gene: TRBV6-2/TRBV6-3
j_gene: TRBJ1-1
CDR3nt: TGTGCCAGCAGTTACAGTCAACTAGCTTTCTTT
CDR3aa: CASSYSQLAFF

d_gene: NA
abundance: NA
v_gene: TRBV7-9
j_gene: TRBJ2-4
CDR3nt: TGTGCCAGCAGCCCAGACACGATCCTAGCCAAAAACATTCAGTACTTC
CDR3aa: CASSPDTILAKNIQYF

d_gene: NA
abundance: NA
v_gene: TRBV18
j_gene: TRBJ1-4
CDR3nt: TGTGCCAGCTCACCAAGACAGCTTAATGAAAAACTGTTTTTT
CDR3aa: CASSPRQLNEKLFF

d_gene: TRBD1
abundance: NA
v_gene: TRBV6-5
j_gene: TRBJ2-7
CDR3nt: TGTGCCAGCAGTTACTCCGACAGGGACCTCTACGAGCAGTACTTC
CDR3aa: CASSYSDRDLYEQYF

d_gene: TRBD1
abundance: once
v_gene: TRBV5-8
j_gene: TRBJ1-1
CDR3nt: TGTGCCAGCAGCCCTGGACAGGGTGACGTAATGAACACTGAAGCTTTCTTT
CDR3aa: CASSPGQGDVMNTEAFF

d_gene: TRBD1
abundance: NA
v_gene: TRBV27
j_gene: TRBJ1-1
CDR3nt: TGTGCCAGCAGTTTTGGGACAGGGGGCAACACTGAAGCTTTCTTT
CDR3aa: CASSFGTGGNTEAFF

d_gene: TRBD1
abundance: NA
v_gene: TRBV28
j_gene: TRBJ1-6
CDR3nt: TGTGCCAGCAGTCTCACCGGGACAGGGTCTTCACCCCTCCACTTT
CDR3aa: CASSLTGTGSSPLHF

d_gene: NA
abundance: few
v_gene: TRBV10-3
j_gene: TRBJ2-7
CDR3nt: TGTGCCATCAGTGGGGGACTCCTCTACGAGCAGTACTTC
CDR3aa: CAISGGLLYEQYF

d_gene: TRBD2
abundance: NA
v_gene: TRBV5-6
j_gene: TRBJ2-1
CDR3nt: TGTGCCAGCAGTTCTACCGACTCTAGCGGAACCTACAATGAGCAGTTCTTC
CDR3aa: CASSSTDSSGTYNEQFF

d_gene: TRBD1
abundance: few
v_gene: TRBV18
j_gene: TRBJ1-2
CDR3nt: TGTGCCAGCTTTTCGACAGGGGGCACATATGGCTACACCTTC
CDR3aa: CASFSTGGTYGYTF

d_gene: NA
abundance: NA
v_gene: TRBV24-1
j_gene: TRBJ2-2
CDR3nt: TGTGCCACCAGTGGCGCGGGGGCCATGGGGACCGGGGAGCTGTTTTTT
CDR3aa: CATSGAGAMGTGELFF

d_gene: NA
abundance: NA
v_gene: TRBV5-1
j_gene: TRBJ2-7
CDR3nt: TGCGCCAGCAGCTTGAGTGGCAGTCAGAACTACGAGCAGTACTTC
CDR3aa: CASSLSGSQNYEQYF

d_gene: TRBD1
abundance: NA
v_gene: TRBV14
j_gene: TRBJ2-1
CDR3nt: TGTGCCAGCAGTAGACAGGGATCCTACAATGAGCAGTTCTTC
CDR3aa: CASSRQGSYNEQFF

d_gene: TRBD2
abundance: NA
v_gene: TRBV4-1
j_gene: TRBJ2-5
CDR3nt: TGCGCCAGCAGCCAAACGGGACTAGTAGTGCCGACCCAGTACTTC
CDR3aa: CASSQTGLVVPTQYF

d_gene: TRBD1
abundance: once
v_gene: TRBV5-6
j_gene: TRBJ2-7
CDR3nt: TGTGCCAGCAGCCTACCGGGACAGGGCCCCTACGAGCAGTACTTC
CDR3aa: CASSLPGQGPYEQYF

d_gene: TRBD2
abundance: NA
v_gene: TRBV9
j_gene: TRBJ2-3
CDR3nt: TGTGCCACCAATCTAGCGGGGGGGGAAGATACGCAGTATTTT
CDR3aa: CATNLAGGEDTQYF

d_gene: TRBD2
abundance: NA
v_gene: TRBV3-1/TRBV3-2
j_gene: TRBJ2-1
CDR3nt: TGTGCCAGCAGCCAAGATAGAACTAGCGGGGTATACCGCAATGAGCAGTTCTTC
CDR3aa: CASSQDRTSGVYRNEQFF

d_gene: TRBD2
abundance: NA
v_gene: TRBV27
j_gene: TRBJ2-1
CDR3nt: TGTGCCAGCAGTTTCCGACTAGCGCGGTTTGGGGATGAGCAGTTCTTC
CDR3aa: CASSFRLARFGDEQFF

d_gene: TRBD2
abundance: NA
v_gene: TRBV7-8
j_gene: TRBJ2-2
CDR3nt: TGTGCCAGCACGGTAGTAGCGGGGGGGCCAAGGTCCGGGGAGCTGTTTTTT
CDR3aa: CASTVVAGGPRSGELFF

d_gene: NA
abundance: NA
v_gene: TRBV27
j_gene: TRBJ1-3
CDR3nt: TGTGCCAGCAGTTTCGGCGGGGGAAACACCATATATTTT
CDR3aa: CASSFGGGNTIYF

d_gene: TRBD2
abundance: once
v_gene: TRBV10-3
j_gene: TRBJ2-2
CDR3nt: TGTGCCATCAGTGGCCCTAGCGGGAGGGACACCGGGGAGCTGTTTTTT
CDR3aa: CAISGPSGRDTGELFF

d_gene: TRBD1
abundance: NA
v_gene: TRBV2
j_gene: TRBJ2-3
CDR3nt: TGTGCCAGCAGTCCGGACAGGGAGGTGGGAACAGATACGCAGTATTTT
CDR3aa: CASSPDREVGTDTQYF

d_gene: NA
abundance: NA
v_gene: TRBV4-2
j_gene: TRBJ1-1
CDR3nt: TGTGCCAGCAGCCACACAGGTTGGAACACTGAAGCTTTCTTT
CDR3aa: CASSHTGWNTEAFF

d_gene: NA
abundance: NA
v_gene: TRBV19
j_gene: TRBJ2-7
CDR3nt: TGTGCCAGTAGTATAGCCCCCGAAGGGGGGGGCTACGAGCAGTACTTC
CDR3aa: CASSIAPEGGGYEQYF

d_gene: TRBD2
abundance: NA
v_gene: TRBV4-2
j_gene: TRBJ2-2
CDR3nt: TGTGCCAGCAGCCAACGAGCGGGGTGGGACACCGGGGAGCTGTTTTTT
CDR3aa: CASSQRAGWDTGELFF

d_gene: TRBD1
abundance: NA
v_gene: TRBV2
j_gene: TRBJ2-5
CDR3nt: TGTGCCAGCGGGGGTCTCACAGGGGACAACTTCCAAGAGACCCAGTACTTC
CDR3aa: CASGGLTGDNFQETQYF

d_gene: TRBD2
abundance: NA
v_gene: TRBV6-5
j_gene: TRBJ2-7
CDR3nt: TGTGCCAGCAGAAGCGGGGGGCCCTACGAGCAGTACTTC
CDR3aa: CASRSGGPYEQYF

d_gene: TRBD2
abundance: once
v_gene: TRBV9
j_gene: TRBJ2-5
CDR3nt: TGTGCCAGCAGCGGAGGAGCGGGGAGACAAGAGACCCAGTACTTC
CDR3aa: CASSGGAGRQETQYF

d_gene: TRBD1
abundance: NA
v_gene: TRBV14
j_gene: TRBJ2-5
CDR3nt: TGTGCCAGCAGCCAAACAGGGGCCCAAGAGACCCAGTACTTC
CDR3aa: CASSQTGAQETQYF

d_gene: NA
abundance: NA
v_gene: TRBV28
j_gene: TRBJ1-5
CDR3nt: TGTGCCAGTATGTCAAGGGGAAGGGGCAATCAGCCCCAGCATTTT
CDR3aa: CASMSRGRGNQPQHF

d_gene: NA
abundance: NA
v_gene: TRBV2
j_gene: TRBJ1-4
CDR3nt: TGTGCCAGCCTGGGGCTCACTAATGAAAAACTGTTTTTT
CDR3aa: CASLGLTNEKLFF

d_gene: NA
abundance: NA
v_gene: TRBV7-9
j_gene: TRBJ2-3
CDR3nt: TGTGCCAGCAGCCCTCGTAGACAGATCACAGATACGCAGTATTTT
CDR3aa: CASSPRRQITDTQYF

d_gene: TRBD2
abundance: NA
v_gene: TRBV6-2/TRBV6-3
j_gene: TRBJ2-5
CDR3nt: TGTGCCAGCAGCTTACTAGCGGGGGGGAGTGAGACCCAGTACTTC
CDR3aa: CASSLLAGGSETQYF

d_gene: TRBD1
abundance: NA
v_gene: TRBV5-5
j_gene: TRBJ1-1
CDR3nt: TGTGCCAGCAGCTTGTTGCAGGGGGGTGTTGAAGCTTTCTTT
CDR3aa: CASSLLQGGVEAFF

d_gene: NA
abundance: NA
v_gene: TRBV7-3
j_gene: TRBJ2-2
CDR3nt: TGTGCCAGCAGCCAAACAGGGCCGGGGACCGGGGAGCTGTTTTTT
CDR3aa: CASSQTGPGTGELFF